This T cell receptor (beta chain) was documented in a study of T cell responses to AZD1222 COVID-19 vaccine. Generated by immunoSEQ multiplex PCR, the TCRdb table keeps only in-frame clones and is missing some. Seen here are 70,000 to 75,000 clones, over 70% observed once, and the top ten hold 47%. The CDR3 is 13 amino acids. V was shortened by 7 bases and J by 6 bases, with 13 bases between the two germline ends. The germline gives CDR1 MNHEY, CDR2 SMNVEV (reference sequence). To note about this clone: Antigen unknown.

Study-wide findings and caveats: Regions left unmutated in variants are reportedly the target of nearly half of spike-specific TCRs. CD4 TCRs linked to vaccination spanned spike, dominating at 160-218 and 743-854.

Material: peripheral blood, obtained 28 days after the second AZD1222 dose. The rearrangement links TRBV27 to TRBJ2-1; D is ambiguous. This clonotype was obtained from an adult who received the AZD1222 COVID-19 vaccine. The CDR3 coding sequence is TGTGCCAGCACTCCACCGTCAGGCAATGAGCAGTTCTTC. Amino acid sequence: CASTPPSGNEQFF.